A single sample is the source of the 17 T cell receptor beta chains below, sequenced in a study of T cells after yellow fever vaccination. TCRdb recomputed calls from the 5' RACE reads with MiXCR, one row per CDR3 protein. The sample has hundreds of thousands of distinct CDR3 sequences; about 5% are singletons. Here the sequenced sample was CD4+ T cells sorted from PBMCs, taken on the day of the yellow fever booster vaccination. The receptors derive from a young man who received the YFV17D yellow fever vaccine.

This clonotype has ten or more counts. V gene TRBV29-1 combines with J gene TRBJ1-4; D ambiguous. This CDR3 contains 13 residues. The V end was cut by 6 bases, the J end by 4 bases, with 12 bases between. Germline loops: CDR1 SQVTM, CDR2 ANQGSEA. CDR3 bases: TGCAGCGTGGAGGCGGGATTTAATGAAAAACTGTTTTTT. Protein product: CSVEAGFNEKLFF.

This clonotype has a count of ten or more. As DNA, the CDR3 is TGTGCCTTCACCGGGACAGGAGCTTTCTACGAGCAGTACGTC. It codes for CAFTGTGAFYEQYV. The chain combines TRBV7-7 with TRBJ2-7, with 8 nucleotides matching TRBD1. The CDR3 runs to 14 residues. Per germline, CDR1 SSHAT and CDR2 FNYEAQ (reference sequence). Trimming cost V 11 bases and J 3 bases; bases outside gene matches: 12.

The chain couples TRBV13 to TRBJ1-1; TRBD1 is a possible D gene (6 bases). Germline V gene lookup returns CDR1 PRHDT and CDR2 FYEKMQ (reference sequence). This CDR3 has 13 residues. Trimming removed 8 bases at V and 10 bases at J, with 20 bases between. CDR3 residues: CASGEQDLGGAFF. The CDR3 DNA follows: TGTGCCAGCGGAGAGCAGGACTTAGGGGGAGCTTTCTTT.

In its sample, this clonotype was seen a few times. V usage is TRBV28 and J usage is TRBJ2-3; 7 bases align to TRBD2. J was trimmed by 0 bases and V by 5 bases; bases with no gene match: 5. The CDR3 covers 15 residues. Germline V gene data show CDR1 as MDHEN and CDR2 as SYDVKM. The CDR3 sequence is CASSISGPSTDTQYF. In DNA form, the CDR3 reads TGTGCCAGCAGTATTAGCGGGCCCAGCACAGATACGCAGTATTTT.

This clonotype was counted only a few times. The chain links TRBV6-1 to TRBJ2-3, with 8 positions matching TRBD2. Losses at the gene ends were 3 bases for V and 1 base for J; bases not matched to a gene: 3. CDR1 and CDR2 (germline): MNHNS, SASEGT. There are 15 residues in the CDR3. The CDR3 here is CASSEWRGGTDTQYF. The CDR3 nucleotides read TGTGCCAGCAGTGAGTGGCGGGGGGGCACAGATACGCAGTATTTT.

This clonotype was observed many times. The DNA of the CDR3 is TGTGCCACCAGTGATTATCTCAGGGCGGGGGACTACAATGAGCAGTTCTTC. This codes for CATSDYLRAGDYNEQFF. V and J are TRBV24-1 and TRBJ2-1; TRBD2 agrees at 7 bases. After removal of 2 bases from V and 3 bases from J, the junction contained 9 bases not matched to a gene. There are 17 residues in the CDR3. The V gene's germline CDR1 is KGHDR and CDR2 SFDVKD.

This clonotype showed up many times. The chain has TRBV4-3 and TRBJ1-1; D is undetermined. The germline V gene encodes CDR1 LGHNA and CDR2 YSLEER. The CDR3 extends over 14 amino acids. V gave up 0 bases and J gave up 1 base, with 6 bases separating them. This chain's CDR3 is CASSQEFRNTEAFF. The CDR3 coding sequence is TGCGCCAGCAGCCAAGAGTTCAGGAACACTGAAGCTTTCTTT.

This clonotype has a handful of counts. J is TRBJ2-5 and V is TRBV4-3; TRBD2 matches 7 bases. This CDR3 has 17 amino acids. Per the germline V gene, CDR1 is LGHNA and CDR2 is YSLEER. V was clipped by 1 base and J by 5 bases; unmatched bases: 13. The DNA of the CDR3 is TGCGCCAGCAGCCAAGGACGACTCCGGGGGGAGCGCGAGACCCAGTACTTC. Translation: CASSQGRLRGERETQYF.

This chain links TRBV24-1 with TRBJ2-3; 11 bases match TRBD2. Trimming removed 5 bases from V and 6 bases from J; junction bases left unmatched: 9. From germline, CDR1 is KGHDR and CDR2 SFDVKD. The CDR3 spans 16 residues. The CDR3 DNA follows: TGTGCCACCAGTGGTCCGCTAGCGGGGGGAGATGATACGCAGTATTTT. It encodes CATSGPLAGGDDTQYF.

The chain couples TRBV6-2 or TRBV6-3 to TRBJ2-5, with D perhaps matching TRBD1 (6 bases). The V gene lost 7 bases and the J gene lost 2 bases, with 11 bases spanning the gap. CDR1 and CDR2 (germline): MNHEY, SVGEGT. The CDR3 runs to 13 residues. The CDR3 is CASIRTAQETQYF. CDR3 nucleotides: TGTGCCAGCATAAGGACAGCTCAAGAGACCCAGTACTTC.

The rearrangement joins TRBV2 to TRBJ2-7; 7 bases align to TRBD2. The CDR3 is made up of 13 amino acids. Germline values: CDR1 SNHLY, CDR2 FYNNEI. The V gene end was trimmed by 11 bases and the J gene end by 2 bases; junction bases not matched to a gene: 9. The CDR3 DNA follows: TGTGCCGGCGCCCGGGACTATACCTACGAGCAGTACTTC. Its translation is CAGARDYTYEQYF.

This clonotype was counted a few times. The chain joins TRBV7-2 to TRBJ1-2, with D possibly TRBD1 on 6 matching bases. CDR1 and CDR2 (germline): SGHTA, FQGNSA. Deletions cut 6 bases from V and 5 bases from J, with 13 bases between. This CDR3 has 13 amino acids. The CDR3 sequence: CASSSGTFYGYTF. CDR3 bases: TGTGCCAGCAGTTCCGGGACATTTTATGGCTACACCTTC.

The table lists this clonotype with many counts. The chain joins TRBV6-6 to TRBJ1-2; 7 bases are shared with TRBD1. Per the germline V gene, CDR1 is MNHNY and CDR2 is SVGAGI (reference sequence). Trimming at V came to 5 bases and at J to 0 bases, leaving 3 bases not matched to a gene. The CDR3 is made up of 14 amino acids. Here the CDR3 reads CASSHGTANYGYTF. In DNA, the CDR3 is TGTGCCAGCAGTCACGGGACAGCTAACTATGGCTACACCTTC.

The chain employs TRBV9 and TRBJ2-1, with TRBD2 matching over 9 bases. V gave up 7 bases and J gave up 10 bases; unmatched junction bases: 18. Per germline, CDR1 SGDLS and CDR2 YYNGEE. This CDR3 contains 16 residues. CDR3 in DNA: TGTGCCAGCTCCGTTACTTCCAGCGGGGGGTTTCGAGAGCAGTTCTTC. Translated: CASSVTSSGGFREQFF.

This clonotype was observed a handful of times. CDR3 DNA sequence: TGTGCCAGCAGCTTTAGCGTCGATACTGAAGCTTTCTTT. It is translated as CASSFSVDTEAFF. V is TRBV11-2 and J is TRBJ1-1; D unresolved. CDR3 length: 13 amino acids. V gave up 3 bases and J gave up 5 bases, with 10 bases separating them. Germline V lookup: CDR1 SGHAT, CDR2 FQNNGV.

The CDR3 sequence is CASSKGPGTEPTEAFF. The CDR3 bases are TGTGCCAGCAGTAAAGGCCCCGGGACCGAGCCCACTGAAGCTTTCTTT. The chain recombines TRBV6-1 with TRBJ1-1; weak D call: TRBD1 (5 bases). Trimming took off 5 bases at V and 4 bases at J, with 20 bases between the two ends. The CDR3 runs to 16 residues. Germline V gene data show CDR1 as MNHNS and CDR2 as SASEGT.

This clonotype was seen a handful of times. J is TRBJ1-2 and V is TRBV20-1; D is unresolved. Germline CDR1 DFQATT, CDR2 SNEGSKA (reference sequence). The CDR3 spans 11 residues. Trimming removed 4 bases at V and 4 bases at J, with 7 bases between. The CDR3 DNA reads TGCAGTGCTAAGGACGCCTATGGCTACACCTTC. Its protein is CSAKDAYGYTF.